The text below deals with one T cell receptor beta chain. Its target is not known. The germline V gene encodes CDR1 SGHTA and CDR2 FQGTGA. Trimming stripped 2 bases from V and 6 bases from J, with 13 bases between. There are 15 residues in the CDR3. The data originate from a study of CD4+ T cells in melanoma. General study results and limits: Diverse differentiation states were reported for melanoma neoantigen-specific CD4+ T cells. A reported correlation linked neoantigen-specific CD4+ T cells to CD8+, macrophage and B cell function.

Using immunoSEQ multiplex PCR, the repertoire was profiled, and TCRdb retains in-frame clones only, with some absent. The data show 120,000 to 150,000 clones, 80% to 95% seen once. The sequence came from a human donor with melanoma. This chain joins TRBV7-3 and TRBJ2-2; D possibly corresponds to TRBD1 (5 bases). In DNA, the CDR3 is TGTGCCAGCAGCTTAGATGGGGCGGTCCCCGGGGAGCTGTTTTTT. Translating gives CASSLDGAVPGELFF.